The 17 T cell receptor beta chains listed next were all sequenced from one sample in a study of shared clonotypes between healthy human individuals (dated by TCRdb to 2018 to 2020). The protocol used for the library was the immunoSEQ multiplex PCR assay. TCRdb mirrors the immuneACCESS table, restricted to in-frame sequences. Some clones are absent from its copies; in checked studies, under half trace to an unresolved V gene, and the reason for the others is unknown. The sample records about 2.4 million clones, just over 90% of which are singletons. The top ten constitute 0.11% to 0.15% of the sample. The sample consisted of naive CD4+ T cells sorted from blood. Taken with the paper, the label for cell subset or site translates to: CD45RA+ positively selected. All receptors derive from a man between 18 and 35 years old in good health.

The chain recombines TRBV2 with TRBJ1-3; D ambiguous. Germline V CDR1 and CDR2: SNHLY, FYNNEI. The CDR3 has 16 amino acids. Trimming left V 2 bases short and J 1 base short, with 12 bases between. This CDR3 is CASSENNARSGNTIYF. In DNA, the CDR3 is TGTGCCAGCAGTGAAAATAACGCCCGGTCTGGAAACACCATATATTTT.

This clone was seen just once. Mismatch with germline at one junction end may stem from a read error. The J gene is TRBJ2-7, the V gene TRBV6-1; D is unresolved. Germline V CDR1 and CDR2: MNHNS, SASEGT. This CDR3 spans 15 amino acids. The CDR3 nucleotides read TGTGCCAGCAGCGAAGGGCAGGTTCTTTCCTACGAGCAGTACTTC. Amino acid sequence: CASSEGQVLSYEQYF.

This chain's CDR3 is CASSSGRGVGYEQYF. In DNA form, the CDR3 reads TGTGCCAGCAGCTCTGGGAGGGGGGTAGGCTACGAGCAGTACTTC. J is TRBJ2-7 and V is TRBV7-8; tentatively, D is TRBD2 (7 bases). Trimming removed 4 bases at V and 3 bases at J, with 16 bases between. The germline CDR1 and CDR2 sequences are SGHVS and FQNEAQ. The CDR3 sequence is 15 residues long.

V is TRBV2 and J is TRBJ2-7; TRBD2 matches at 8 bases. Germline-derived CDR1 and CDR2 are SNHLY and FYNNEI. J was trimmed by 4 bases and V by 6 bases; bases with no gene match: 5. The CDR3 covers 13 residues. The CDR3 DNA reads TGTGCCAGCAGCCGGGAGGGCGTTTACGAGCAGTACTTC. Translated, it gives CASSREGVYEQYF.

As for this clone: The identical CDR3 is also encoded by other nucleotide sequences in the sample. The CDR3 bases are TGTGCCAGCAGGCGACTAGCGGGGGGCACAGATACGCAGTATTTT. As protein: CASRRLAGGTDTQYF. The rearrangement uses TRBV7-2 and TRBJ2-3; 12 bases align to TRBD2. V was clipped by 6 bases and J by 1 base; unmatched bases: 2. The CDR3 loop spans 15 amino acids. Germline V lookup: CDR1 SGHTA, CDR2 FQGNSA.

CDR3 loop: CASRRDAANTGELFF. Written as DNA, the CDR3 is TGTGCCAGCAGAAGGGACGCCGCGAACACCGGGGAGCTGTTTTTT. This chain connects TRBV6-1 to TRBJ2-2; D may be TRBD1 or TRBD2 (5 bases each). CDR3 length equals 15 residues. Trimming left V 6 bases short and J 0 bases short, with 11 bases between. Germline CDR1 MNHNS, CDR2 SASEGT.

This chain links TRBV19 with TRBJ2-1; unclear D gene. V lost 6 bases and J 5 bases, leaving 17 bases between the germline ends. This CDR3 contains 15 residues. In germline, CDR1 is LNHDA, CDR2 SQIVND (reference sequence). The CDR3 bases are TGTGCCAGTAGCGAGGCTCGGAATTACAACAATGAGCAGTTCTTC. Translation: CASSEARNYNNEQFF.

The chain couples TRBV5-4 to TRBJ2-3; 8 bases line up with TRBD2. CDR1 is SGHNT, CDR2 YYREEE, per germline (reference sequence). V lost 8 bases, J lost 9 bases, and 17 bases stayed unmatched. The CDR3 sequence is 15 residues long. The CDR3 DNA reads TGTGCCAGTACTGCCGGGGGGGGACCACCATGGACGCAGTATTTT. It translates to CASTAGGGPPWTQYF.

The CDR3 spells CACNRRTRGTDTQYF. In DNA form, the CDR3 reads TGTGCCTGCAACCGCCGGACTAGGGGCACAGATACGCAGTATTTT. The rearrangement uses TRBV30 and TRBJ2-3, with 7 nucleotides matching TRBD2. Germline values: CDR1 GTSNPN, CDR2 SVGIG (reference sequence). Losses at the gene ends were 6 bases for V and 1 base for J; bases not matched to a gene: 10. CDR3 length equals 15 residues.

The chain combines TRBV6-6 with TRBJ1-1, with D possibly being TRBD1 (6 bases). Germline V gene data show CDR1 as MNHNY and CDR2 as SVGAGI (reference sequence). V dropped 2 bases and J dropped 6 bases, with 13 bases sitting between them. CDR3 length equals 14 residues. The CDR3 sequence: CASSYLQGNAEAFF. The CDR3 DNA reads TGTGCCAGCAGTTACCTACAGGGTAATGCTGAAGCTTTCTTT.

Remarks on this clone: The identical CDR3 is also encoded by other nucleotide sequences in the sample. V is TRBV5-1 and J is TRBJ1-1; D is possibly TRBD1 (6 bases). Germline loops: CDR1 SGHRS, CDR2 YFSETQ. V lost 0 bases, J lost 2 bases, and 8 bases lay in between. This CDR3 is built from 14 residues. CDR3 region: CASSLGTANTEAFF. As DNA, the CDR3 is TGCGCCAGCAGCTTGGGGACAGCCAACACTGAAGCTTTCTTT.

This sequence joins TRBV30 and TRBJ2-5, with D perhaps TRBD2 (5 bases). Trimming left V 3 bases short and J 9 bases short, with 17 bases between. CDR1 and CDR2 (germline): GTSNPN, SVGIG (reference sequence). The CDR3 is 13 residues long. The CDR3 region has the DNA TGTGCCTGGAGAGACTACGGCCCAGCGGCCCAGTACTTC. It is translated as CAWRDYGPAAQYF.

The chain joins TRBV11-2 to TRBJ2-7; D remains ambiguous. Germline V lookup: CDR1 SGHAT, CDR2 FQNNGV. V was shortened by 2 bases and J by 1 base, with 9 bases between the two germline ends. CDR3 length: 14 residues. Here the CDR3 DNA reads TGTGCCAGCAGCTTATTCGCCAGTTCCTACGAGCAGTACTTC. This codes for CASSLFASSYEQYF.

The rearrangement uses TRBV5-4 and TRBJ1-6; 10 bases map to TRBD1. Unmatched junction bases numbered 10, after V lost 4 bases and J lost 9 bases. The CDR3 runs 16 residues. The germline V gene has CDR1 SGHNT and CDR2 YYREEE (reference sequence). CDR3 DNA: TGTGCCAGCAGCGATGTCGGGACAGGGGTACTTTCACCCCTCCACTTT. Translation: CASSDVGTGVLSPLHF.

This clone was seen once. The CDR3 coding sequence is TGTGCCAGCAGCGTAGAAAGTCGGGGGGAGACCCAGTACTTC. As protein: CASSVESRGETQYF. The chain carries TRBV9 and TRBJ2-5; perhaps TRBD2 as D (6 bases). The V gene's germline CDR1 is SGDLS and CDR2 YYNGEE. Trimming took off 0 bases at V and 5 bases at J, with 11 bases between the two ends. The CDR3 sequence is 14 residues long.

The rearrangement links TRBV11-2 to TRBJ2-2; 15 bases are shared with TRBD2. Germline lookup yields CDR1 SGHAT and CDR2 FQNNGV. The CDR3 sequence is 17 residues long. With V trimmed by 1 base and J by 6 bases, 3 bases remained unmatched. The DNA for the CDR3 is TGTGCCAGCAGCTTAGGGACTAGCGGGAGGGCGTCCGGGGAGCTGTTTTTT. It translates to CASSLGTSGRASGELFF. Filled out from reference TRBV11-2 and TRBJ2-2, the complete variable domain reads EAGVAQSPRYKIIEKRQSVAFWCNPISGHATLYWYQQILGQGPKLLIQFQNNGVVDDSQLPKDRFSAERLKGVDSTLKIQPAKLEDSAVYLCASSLGTSGRASGELFFGEGSRLTVL.

With respect to this clone: The sample holds other DNA sequences that translate to the same CDR3. In nucleotides, the CDR3 is TGTGCCAGCAGCTTGGGGACAGGGTATGGCTACACCTTC. It codes for CASSLGTGYGYTF. The chain employs TRBV5-6 and TRBJ1-2, with 8 bases fitting TRBD1. Per the germline V gene, CDR1 is SGHDT and CDR2 is YYEEEE. The CDR3 is 13 amino acids. V was pared by 0 bases and J by 5 bases, with 0 bases of the junction left unmatched.